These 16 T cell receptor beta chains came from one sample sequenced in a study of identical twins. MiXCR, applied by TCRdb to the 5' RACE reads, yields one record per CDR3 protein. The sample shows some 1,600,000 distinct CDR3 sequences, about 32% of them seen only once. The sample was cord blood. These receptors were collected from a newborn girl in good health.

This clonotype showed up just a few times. This chain's CDR3 is CASSDRAGSYNEQYF. The CDR3 DNA sequence: TGTGCCAGCAGTGACAGGGCAGGGAGTTACAATGAGCAGTACTTC. The chain carries TRBV2 and TRBJ2-7; D tentatively reads TRBD1 or TRBD2 (5 bases each). The CDR3 runs to 15 residues. V lost 3 bases and J 7 bases, leaving 19 bases between the germline ends. Germline V gives CDR1 SNHLY, CDR2 FYNNEI. Full variable domain (rest looked up from reference TRBV2 and TRBJ2-7): EPEVTQTPSHQVTQMGQEVILRCVPISNHLYFYWYRQILGQKVEFLVSFYNNEISEKSEIFDDQFSVERPDGSNFTLKIRSTKLEDSAMYFCASSDRAGSYNEQYFGPGTRLTVT.

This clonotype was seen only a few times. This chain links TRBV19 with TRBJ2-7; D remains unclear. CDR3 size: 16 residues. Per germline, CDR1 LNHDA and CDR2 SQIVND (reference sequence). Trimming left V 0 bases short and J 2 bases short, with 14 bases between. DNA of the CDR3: TGTGCCAGTAGTATAGATCCTTCCTGCGTTGCCTACGAGCAGTACTTC. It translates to CASSIDPSCVAYEQYF.

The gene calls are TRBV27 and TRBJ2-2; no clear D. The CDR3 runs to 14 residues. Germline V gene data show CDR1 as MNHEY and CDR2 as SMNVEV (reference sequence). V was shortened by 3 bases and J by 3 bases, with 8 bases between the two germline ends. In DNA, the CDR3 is TGTGCCAGCAGTTTCGACTTATACACCGGGGAGCTGTTTTTT. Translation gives CASSFDLYTGELFF.

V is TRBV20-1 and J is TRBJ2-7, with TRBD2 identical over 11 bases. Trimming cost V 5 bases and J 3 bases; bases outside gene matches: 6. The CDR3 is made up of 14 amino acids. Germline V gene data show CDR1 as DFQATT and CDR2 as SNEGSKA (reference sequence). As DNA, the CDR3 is TGCAGTGCTCATCTAGCGGGAGGACACTACGAGCAGTACTTC. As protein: CSAHLAGGHYEQYF.

In DNA form, the CDR3 reads TGTGCCTGGAGTCCACCAGGGATACCAATGAACACTGAAGCTTTCTTT. It yields the protein CAWSPPGIPMNTEAFF. The rearrangement links TRBV30 to TRBJ1-1, with TRBD1 as a possible D gene (5 bases). Between the trimmed V and J ends, which lost 2 bases and 0 bases, there was a span of 16 bases. Per germline, CDR1 GTSNPN and CDR2 SVGIG (reference sequence). The CDR3 is 16 amino acids.

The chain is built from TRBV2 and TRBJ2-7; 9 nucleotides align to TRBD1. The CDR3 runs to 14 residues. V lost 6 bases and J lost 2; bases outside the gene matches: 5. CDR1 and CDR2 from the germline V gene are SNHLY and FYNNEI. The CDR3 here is CASRLDRGAYEQYF. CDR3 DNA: TGTGCCAGCAGATTGGACAGGGGCGCCTACGAGCAGTACTTC.

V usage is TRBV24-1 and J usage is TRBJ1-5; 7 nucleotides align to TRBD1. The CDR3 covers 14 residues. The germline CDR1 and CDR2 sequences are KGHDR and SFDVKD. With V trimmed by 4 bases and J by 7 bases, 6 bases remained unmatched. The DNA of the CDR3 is TGTGCCACCAGTGACGAGACAGGGAGCCAGCCCCAGCATTTT. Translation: CATSDETGSQPQHF.

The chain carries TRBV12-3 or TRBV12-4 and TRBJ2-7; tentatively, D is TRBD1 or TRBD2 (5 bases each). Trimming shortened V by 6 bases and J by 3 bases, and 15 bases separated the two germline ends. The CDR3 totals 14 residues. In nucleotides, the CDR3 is TGTGCCAGCAGCCACCCGGGACCCTACTACGAGCAGTACTTC. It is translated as CASSHPGPYYEQYF.

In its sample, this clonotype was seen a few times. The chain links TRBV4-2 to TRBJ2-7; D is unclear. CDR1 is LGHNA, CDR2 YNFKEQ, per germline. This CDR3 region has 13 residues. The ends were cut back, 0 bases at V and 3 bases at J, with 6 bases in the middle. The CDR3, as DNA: TGTGCCAGCAGCCAAGATGAAGTCTACGAGCAGTACTTC. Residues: CASSQDEVYEQYF.

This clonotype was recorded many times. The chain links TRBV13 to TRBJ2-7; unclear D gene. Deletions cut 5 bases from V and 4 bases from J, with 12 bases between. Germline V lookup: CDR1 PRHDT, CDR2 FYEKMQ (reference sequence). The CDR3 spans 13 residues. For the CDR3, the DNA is TGTGCCAGCAGCACCAAGGGTCGTTACGAGCAGTACTTC. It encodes CASSTKGRYEQYF.

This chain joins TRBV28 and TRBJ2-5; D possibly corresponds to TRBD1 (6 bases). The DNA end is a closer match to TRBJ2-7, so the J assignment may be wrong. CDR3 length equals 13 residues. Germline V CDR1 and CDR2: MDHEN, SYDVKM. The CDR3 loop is CARTGLLFYEQYF. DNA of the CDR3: TGTGCCAGAACAGGGCTCCTCTTTTACGAGCAGTACTTC.

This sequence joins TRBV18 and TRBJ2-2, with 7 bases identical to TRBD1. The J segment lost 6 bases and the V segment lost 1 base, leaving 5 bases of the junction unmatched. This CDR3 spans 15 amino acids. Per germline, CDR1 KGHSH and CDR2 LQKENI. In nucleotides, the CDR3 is TGTGCCAGCTCACCACTTGACAGGGCCGCCGGGGAGCTGTTTTTT. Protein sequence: CASSPLDRAAGELFF.

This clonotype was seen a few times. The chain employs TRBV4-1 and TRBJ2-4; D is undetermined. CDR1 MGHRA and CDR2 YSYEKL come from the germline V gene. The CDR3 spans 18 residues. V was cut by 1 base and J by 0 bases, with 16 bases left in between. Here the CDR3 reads CASSQGPLRILAKNIQYF. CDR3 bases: TGCGCCAGCAGCCAAGGTCCATTGCGAATCCTAGCCAAAAACATTCAGTACTTC.

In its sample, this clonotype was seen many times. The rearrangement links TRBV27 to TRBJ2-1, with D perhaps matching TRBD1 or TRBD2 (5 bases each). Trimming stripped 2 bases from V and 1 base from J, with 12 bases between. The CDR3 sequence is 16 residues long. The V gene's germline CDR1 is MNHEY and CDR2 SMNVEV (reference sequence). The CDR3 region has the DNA TGTGCCAGCAGTTTAGGCTGGGGACCATCCTACAATGAGCAGTTCTTC. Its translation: CASSLGWGPSYNEQFF.

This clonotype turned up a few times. CDR3 bases: TGCGCCAGCAGCAGCTTAGTGGGGGGGCCCAATGAGCAGTTCTTC. Translated: CASSSLVGGPNEQFF. The V gene is TRBV5-1, the J gene TRBJ2-1; D is perhaps TRBD2 (7 bases). Trimming stripped 4 bases from V and 6 bases from J, with 17 bases between. There are 15 residues in the CDR3. Germline V gives CDR1 SGHRS, CDR2 YFSETQ.

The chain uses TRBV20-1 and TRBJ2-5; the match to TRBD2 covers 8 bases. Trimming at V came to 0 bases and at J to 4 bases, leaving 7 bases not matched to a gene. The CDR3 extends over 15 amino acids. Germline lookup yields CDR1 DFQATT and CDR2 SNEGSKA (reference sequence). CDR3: CSARDVGSGVETQYF. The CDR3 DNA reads TGCAGTGCTAGAGATGTTGGTAGCGGGGTAGAGACCCAGTACTTC.